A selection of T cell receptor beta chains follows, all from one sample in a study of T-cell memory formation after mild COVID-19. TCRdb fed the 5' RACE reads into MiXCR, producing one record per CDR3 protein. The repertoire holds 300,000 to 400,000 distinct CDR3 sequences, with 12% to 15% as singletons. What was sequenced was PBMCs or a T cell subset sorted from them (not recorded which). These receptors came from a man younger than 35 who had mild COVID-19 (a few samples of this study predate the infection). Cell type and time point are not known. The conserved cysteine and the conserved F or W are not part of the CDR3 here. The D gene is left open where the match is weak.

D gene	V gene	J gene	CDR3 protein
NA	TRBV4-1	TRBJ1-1	ASSQSSRMLNTEAF
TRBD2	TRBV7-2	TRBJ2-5	ATQGGREETQY
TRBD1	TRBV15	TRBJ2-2	ATSRDLPGQGIGELF
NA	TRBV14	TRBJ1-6	ASSQSPGAGSPLH
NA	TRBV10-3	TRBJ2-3	AISLGPTITDTQY
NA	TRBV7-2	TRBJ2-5	ASSAYGRGQETQY
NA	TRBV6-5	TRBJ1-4	ASSYTGGATNEKLF
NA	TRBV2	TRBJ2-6	ASSPGTLDDRANVLT
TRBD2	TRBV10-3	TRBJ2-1	AAAPGLADTEQF
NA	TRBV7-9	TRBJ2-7	ASSLYSAYEQY
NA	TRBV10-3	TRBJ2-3	AISAGTVSTDTQY
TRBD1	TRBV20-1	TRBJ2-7	SADTGTGTYEQY
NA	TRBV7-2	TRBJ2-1	ASSFVGSYNEQF
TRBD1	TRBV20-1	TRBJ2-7	SAPRAGGAWEQY
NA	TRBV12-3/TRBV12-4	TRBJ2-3	ASTPPGASDTQY
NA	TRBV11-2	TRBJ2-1	ASRGNQQF
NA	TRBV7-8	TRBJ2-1	ASSIGRYNEQF
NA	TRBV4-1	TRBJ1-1	ASSPFSGTEAF
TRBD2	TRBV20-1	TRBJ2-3	SAGPLLAGGHTDTQY
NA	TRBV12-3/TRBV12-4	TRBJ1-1	ASSSADSNTEAF
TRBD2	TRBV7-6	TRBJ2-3	ASSLGTSATADTQY
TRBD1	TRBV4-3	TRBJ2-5	ASSPRWQGAQETQY
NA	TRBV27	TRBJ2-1	ASTTGGGRYNEQF
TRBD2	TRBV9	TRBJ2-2	ASSVGGLLTGELF
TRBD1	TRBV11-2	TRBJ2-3	ASSLDAGTGGTDTQY
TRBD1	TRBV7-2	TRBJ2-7	ASSRQGTYEQY
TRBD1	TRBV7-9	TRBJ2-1	ASSSPLTGLGNEQF
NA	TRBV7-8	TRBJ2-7	ASNYAGVSYEQY
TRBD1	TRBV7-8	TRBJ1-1	ASFSGQWTEAF
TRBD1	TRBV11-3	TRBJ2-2	ASSSEGQGSNTGELF
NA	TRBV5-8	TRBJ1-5	ASSPPGQHNQPQH
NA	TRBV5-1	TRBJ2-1	ASSPGAGAVDEQF
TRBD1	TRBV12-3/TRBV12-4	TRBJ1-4	ASRPGLQGLNEKLF